What follows are 31 T cell receptor beta chains derived from one specimen sequenced in a study of graft-versus-host responses after intestinal transplantation. No antigen has been assigned to these receptors. Profiling relied on immunoSEQ multiplex PCR, and the TCRdb table lists in-frame clones only, not all of them. The repertoire holds some 62,000 clones, with 90% as singletons. The specimen was unstimulated CD8+ T cells sorted from spleen or lymph node cells, collected before transplant. Receptor source: a human donor who was the organ donor for an intestinal transplant.

The chain has TRBV28 and TRBJ2-2; D is possibly TRBD2 (6 bases). The CDR3 has 16 residues. In germline, CDR1 is MDHEN, CDR2 SYDVKM. V was trimmed by 1 base and J by 5 bases, leaving 14 bases between them. The CDR3 here is CASSLLEGAETGELFF. The CDR3 DNA sequence: TGTGCCAGCAGTTTATTGGAGGGAGCTGAGACCGGGGAGCTGTTTTTT.

This clone has only a few counts. V gene TRBV6-1 combines with J gene TRBJ2-5; 9 nucleotides agree with TRBD2. J was trimmed by 4 bases and V by 1 base; bases with no gene match: 4. Germline V gene sequence: CDR1 MNHNS, CDR2 SASEGT. The CDR3 has 15 amino acids. The CDR3 reads CASSEDSGSGETQYF. The CDR3 DNA follows: TGTGCCAGCAGTGAAGATAGCGGGAGTGGAGAGACCCAGTACTTC.

The chain recombines TRBV27 with TRBJ2-7, with 7 positions matching TRBD2. CDR3 length: 15 amino acids. The germline V gene has CDR1 MNHEY and CDR2 SMNVEV (reference sequence). J gave up 2 bases and V 4 bases, and 8 bases lay outside the gene matches. Here the CDR3 DNA reads TGTGCCAGCAGTTGGGCCCCACTAGCGACCTACGAGCAGTACTTC. It is translated as CASSWAPLATYEQYF.

The chain has TRBV5-1 and TRBJ2-7; 11 nucleotides line up with TRBD2. The V gene end was trimmed by 3 bases and the J gene end by 0 bases; junction bases not matched to a gene: 17. The CDR3 is 20 amino acids. In germline, CDR1 is SGHRS, CDR2 YFSETQ. CDR3 sequence: CASSSRGIRSTSGSSYEQYF. CDR3 nucleotides: TGCGCCAGCAGCTCCCGGGGCATACGCAGTACTAGCGGGAGCTCCTACGAGCAGTACTTC. Full variable domain (rest looked up from reference TRBV5-1 and TRBJ2-7): KAGVTQTPRYLIKTRGQQVTLSCSPISGHRSVSWYQQTPGQGLQFLFEYFSETQRNKGNFPGRFSGRQFSNSRSEMNVSTLELGDSALYLCASSSRGIRSTSGSSYEQYFGPGTRLTVT.

This clone was seen only once. The V gene is TRBV19, the J gene TRBJ1-5; D unresolved. The V and J ends lost 6 bases and 5 bases respectively, with 11 bases between them. The germline V gene encodes CDR1 LNHDA and CDR2 SQIVND (reference sequence). The CDR3 sequence is 13 residues long. For the CDR3, the DNA is TGTGCCAGTAGCCTGAACGGGGATCAGCCCCAGCATTTT. Its protein product is CASSLNGDQPQHF. The full variable domain, completed using reference TRBV19 and TRBJ1-5, is DGGITQSPKYLFRKEGQNVTLSCEQNLNHDAMYWYRQDPGQGLRLIYYSQIVNDFQKGDIAEGYSVSREKKESFPLTVTSAQKNPTAFYLCASSLNGDQPQHFGDGTRLSIL.

The genes are TRBV27 and TRBJ2-7, with TRBD1 identical over 7 bases. The CDR3 loop spans 13 amino acids. The germline CDR1 and CDR2 sequences are MNHEY and SMNVEV (reference sequence). The V and J ends lost 6 bases and 0 bases, in that order; junction bases with no gene match: 2. CDR3 nucleotides: TGTGCCAGCAGCTACAGGGGCTCCTACGAGCAGTACTTC. It specifies CASSYRGSYEQYF.

The sample holds one count of this clone. This rearrangement joins TRBV4-1 to TRBJ2-3, with 7 bases that match TRBD2. V lost 0 bases, J lost 1 base, and 13 bases stayed unmatched. Germline CDR1 MGHRA, CDR2 YSYEKL. This CDR3 region has 19 residues. For the CDR3, the DNA is TGCGCCAGCAGCCAAGAGAGTGGGCGGGAGTCGGTTGGCACAGATACGCAGTATTTT. Protein product: CASSQESGRESVGTDTQYF.

The chain couples TRBV5-8 to TRBJ2-7; a possible D gene is TRBD2 (6 bases). This CDR3 contains 14 residues. Trimming pared 2 bases from V and 3 bases from J, leaving 12 bases between. Per the germline V gene, CDR1 is SGHTS and CDR2 is YDEGEE. CDR3 nucleotides: TGTGCCAGCAGCTTCGGGAGTACAATCTACGAGCAGTACTTC. This codes for CASSFGSTIYEQYF.

The chain has TRBV5-1 and TRBJ2-1, with a tentative D call TRBD2 (7 bases). Trimming left V 2 bases short and J 10 bases short, with 13 bases between. The CDR3 is made up of 13 amino acids. Germline CDR1 is SGHRS and CDR2 is YFSETQ. The CDR3 region has the DNA TGCGCCAGCAGCTTTGCATGGGGGGGCGAGCAGTTCTTC. Protein sequence: CASSFAWGGEQFF.

This clone has a single count. The chain uses TRBV4-3 and TRBJ2-7, with 12 bases aligning to TRBD2. The V gene end was trimmed by 3 bases and the J gene end by 2 bases; junction bases not matched to a gene: 5. Germline lookup yields CDR1 LGHNA and CDR2 YSLEER. The CDR3 sequence is 16 residues long. CDR3: CASSHGLAGPTYEQYF. The CDR3 DNA is TGCGCCAGCAGCCACGGACTAGCGGGACCCACCTACGAGCAGTACTTC.

Here the CDR3 reads CASSYSGAGNTIYF. CDR3 sequence (DNA): TGTGCCAGCAGTTACTCAGGAGCTGGAAACACCATATATTTT. This sequence joins TRBV6-5 and TRBJ1-3; no firm D call. CDR1 is MNHEY, CDR2 SVGAGI, per germline. The CDR3 runs 14 residues. V was shortened by 0 bases and J by 2 bases, with 5 bases between the two germline ends.

The chain combines TRBV19 with TRBJ2-2; a possible D gene is TRBD1 (6 bases). Germline values: CDR1 LNHDA, CDR2 SQIVND (reference sequence). This CDR3 comprises 15 residues. The ends were cut back, 1 base at V and 7 bases at J, with 13 bases in the middle. Here the CDR3 reads CASSIGGRGGGELFF. The CDR3 DNA is TGTGCCAGTAGTATAGGTGGTAGAGGGGGCGGGGAGCTGTTTTTT.

As regards this clone: Other DNA sequences from this sample encode an identical CDR3 as well. The chain couples TRBV10-3 to TRBJ2-3; D might be TRBD1 (7 bases). V lost 1 base and J 5 bases, leaving 22 bases between the germline ends. The length of the CDR3 is 18 residues. CDR1 ENHRY and CDR2 SYGVKD come from the germline V gene. The CDR3, as DNA: TGTGCCATCAGTGAGTATCGGTGGAACAGGGGACTGCGAGATACGCAGTATTTT. The encoded protein is CAISEYRWNRGLRDTQYF.

V gene TRBV9 combines with J gene TRBJ1-2; D uncertain. Trimming pared 2 bases from V and 9 bases from J, leaving 8 bases between. This CDR3 has 11 amino acids. The germline gives CDR1 SGDLS, CDR2 YYNGEE. DNA of the CDR3: TGTGCCAGCAGCGTCGACGGGAGCTACACCTTC. Translated: CASSVDGSYTF.

The chain joins TRBV6-5 to TRBJ1-5, with a weak D call TRBD1 (5 bases). The CDR3 consists of 14 residues. Trimming took off 5 bases at V and 7 bases at J, with 15 bases between the two ends. Germline values: CDR1 MNHEY, CDR2 SVGAGI. CDR3 residues: CASSEGGAWQPQHF. CDR3 bases: TGTGCCAGCAGTGAAGGTGGGGCTTGGCAGCCCCAGCATTTT.

J is TRBJ2-3 and V is TRBV18, with 8 bases that match TRBD1. The CDR3 extends over 14 amino acids. With 5 bases clipped from V and 1 base from J, the junction kept 2 bases outside the gene matches. In germline, CDR1 is KGHSH, CDR2 LQKENI. The CDR3 coding sequence is TGTGCCAGCTCAGAGACAGGGGGCACAGATACGCAGTATTTT. This gives the protein CASSETGGTDTQYF.

The chain couples TRBV4-3 to TRBJ2-7, with 9 bases fitting TRBD1. The V and J ends lost 4 bases and 1 base, in that order; junction bases with no gene match: 2. This CDR3 region has 14 residues. Germline V CDR1 and CDR2: LGHNA, YSLEER. The CDR3 nucleotides are TGCGCCAGCAGCCCGGGACAGGGTTCCTACGAGCAGTACTTC. Protein product: CASSPGQGSYEQYF.

The rearrangement joins TRBV6-5 to TRBJ2-5; 7 nucleotides match TRBD1. The J call may not be correct, given that the DNA end is closer to TRBJ2-7. The germline gives CDR1 MNHEY, CDR2 SVGAGI. The CDR3 has 13 amino acids. CDR3 residues: CASSYEGAGEQYF. CDR3 nucleotide sequence: TGTGCCAGCAGTTACGAGGGGGCGGGCGAGCAGTACTTC.

The CDR3 loop is CASSISLYGYTF. Written as DNA, the CDR3 is TGTGCCAGTAGTATTAGTCTCTATGGCTACACCTTC. The chain has TRBV19 and TRBJ1-2, with D uncertain. The CDR3 runs 12 residues. Germline CDR1 is LNHDA and CDR2 is SQIVND (reference sequence). The V end was cut by 3 bases, the J end by 4 bases, with 6 bases between. Full variable domain (missing parts from reference TRBV19 and TRBJ1-2): DGGITQSPKYLFRKEGQNVTLSCEQNLNHDAMYWYRQDPGQGLRLIYYSQIVNDFQKGDIAEGYSVSREKKESFPLTVTSAQKNPTAFYLCASSISLYGYTFGSGTRLTVV.

V and J are TRBV19 and TRBJ2-5; D might be TRBD1 (6 bases). CDR1 and CDR2 from the germline V gene are LNHDA and SQIVND (reference sequence). The length of the CDR3 is 14 residues. The V gene lost 3 bases and the J gene lost 5 bases, with 13 bases spanning the gap. CDR3 nucleotide sequence: TGTGCCAGTAGTATTCTCGGGCAGGGGGAGACCCAGTACTTC. It yields the protein CASSILGQGETQYF.

The rearrangement links TRBV19 to TRBJ2-5; 9 bases line up with TRBD2. The end of the DNA aligns better with TRBJ2-7, so the J call may be wrong. This CDR3 comprises 15 residues. Germline V gives CDR1 LNHDA, CDR2 SQIVND (reference sequence). The CDR3 here is CATRYMLAGNYEQYF. The CDR3 DNA sequence: TGTGCCACCCGATATATGCTAGCGGGGAACTACGAGCAGTACTTC.

CDR3 nucleotides: TGTGCCAGCAGGTTCGAAGGACAGGATGATCAGCCCCAGCATTTT. Translated, it gives CASRFEGQDDQPQHF. The J gene is TRBJ1-5, the V gene TRBV28; the match to TRBD1 covers 7 bases. Germline CDR1 reads MDHEN; CDR2 reads SYDVKM. This CDR3 region has 15 residues. V lost 6 bases, J lost 5 bases, and 10 bases stayed unmatched. Full variable domain (remainder filled in from reference TRBV28 and TRBJ1-5): DVKVTQSSRYLVKRTGEKVFLECVQDMDHENMFWYRQDPGLGLRLIYFSYDVKMKEKGDIPEGYSVSREKKERFSLILESASTNQTSMYLCASRFEGQDDQPQHFGDGTRLSIL.

This chain connects TRBV2 to TRBJ1-1; a weak D match, TRBD1 (5 bases). CDR1 and CDR2 (germline): SNHLY, FYNNEI. The V and J ends lost 9 bases and 1 base respectively, with 15 bases between them. This CDR3 region has 14 residues. CDR3 bases: TGTGCCAGATTAGTCAATCAGGGGAACACTGAAGCTTTCTTT. Encoded protein: CARLVNQGNTEAFF. The full variable domain, completed using reference TRBV2 and TRBJ1-1, is EPEVTQTPSHQVTQMGQEVILRCVPISNHLYFYWYRQILGQKVEFLVSFYNNEISEKSEIFDDQFSVERPDGSNFTLKIRSTKLEDSAMYFCARLVNQGNTEAFFGQGTRLTVV.

Here the CDR3 reads CAIRTGRYEQYF. The CDR3 DNA reads TGTGCCATCAGGACAGGGCGCTACGAGCAGTACTTC. The chain combines TRBV10-3 with TRBJ2-7; 7 nucleotides agree with TRBD1. Germline CDR1 is ENHRY and CDR2 is SYGVKD. The CDR3 contains 12 residues. The junction had 2 bases not matched to a gene; V was cut back by 6 bases and J by 3 bases.

V usage is TRBV7-2 and J usage is TRBJ1-1, with D perhaps matching TRBD1 (6 bases). Looked up from germline, CDR1 is SGHTA and CDR2 is FQGNSA. Trimming cost V 5 bases and J 1 base, with 26 bases left between them. This CDR3 is built from 19 residues. This CDR3 is CASSPKLGQTIGGNTEAFF. The CDR3 DNA reads TGTGCCAGCAGCCCTAAATTGGGACAAACCATAGGGGGGAACACTGAAGCTTTCTTT.

This chain connects TRBV28 to TRBJ1-1, with unresolved D. Trimming took 2 bases from V and 6 from J, leaving 7 bases between them. CDR3 size: 12 residues. The germline gives CDR1 MDHEN, CDR2 SYDVKM. CDR3 in DNA: TGTGCCAGCAGTTTACAACTATCTGAAGCTTTCTTT. This codes for CASSLQLSEAFF.

The V gene is TRBV30, the J gene TRBJ2-1, with 7 bases lining up with TRBD1. The V segment lost 7 bases and the J segment 7 bases; nucleotides outside the gene matches: 4. This CDR3 contains 11 residues. Germline CDR1 reads GTSNPN; CDR2 reads SVGIG (reference sequence). The CDR3 protein is CAFTTGNEQFF. The CDR3 DNA sequence: TGTGCCTTCACGACAGGGAATGAGCAGTTCTTC.

This chain connects TRBV6-4 to TRBJ2-7; 10 bases are a match to TRBD2. Germline CDR1 reads MRHNA; CDR2 reads SNTAGT. V lost 5 bases and J lost 2; bases outside the gene matches: 6. This CDR3 region has 15 residues. The CDR3: CASSPSGGETYEQYF. The CDR3 region has the DNA TGTGCCAGCAGTCCAAGCGGGGGGGAGACCTACGAGCAGTACTTC.

The CDR3 spells CASTRGNEQYF. CDR3 nucleotide sequence: TGTGCCAGCACCAGGGGGAACGAGCAGTACTTC. The V call is TRBV27, the J call TRBJ2-7; 7 bases are a match to TRBD1. The CDR3 is 11 residues long. The trim removed 7 bases at V and 5 bases at J, leaving 2 bases unmatched. Germline CDR1 reads MNHEY; CDR2 reads SMNVEV (reference sequence).

This chain links TRBV11-2 with TRBJ1-6, with D possibly being TRBD1 (5 bases). The germline gives CDR1 SGHAT, CDR2 FQNNGV. V lost 3 bases, J lost 10 bases, and 10 bases lay in between. The CDR3 has 13 amino acids. Here the CDR3 reads CASSLGRGSPLHF. The CDR3 DNA is TGTGCCAGCAGCTTGGGTAGGGGATCACCCCTCCACTTT.

J is TRBJ1-1 and V is TRBV4-3; D is undetermined. V lost 5 bases, J lost 5 bases, and 12 bases lay in between. CDR3 length: 13 amino acids. CDR1 and CDR2 from the germline V gene are LGHNA and YSLEER. CDR3 loop: CASSENAGTEAFF. Written as DNA, the CDR3 is TGCGCCAGCAGCGAAAACGCGGGTACTGAAGCTTTCTTT.